This T cell receptor (beta chain) originates from a study of T cells expressing NK-cell markers. Study-wide background: TCR beta repertoires came from sorted CD3+CD56+NKG2C+, CD3+CD56+NKG2C- and CD3+CD56-NKG2C+ T cells. The study's findings and limits: In a group of roughly 6 donors, dominant NKG2C+ clonotypes represented roughly 1.0-7.5% of CD8+ T cells.

For this clonotype: What it recognizes is unknown.

TCRdb re-called the 5' RACE reads, yielding one record per CDR3 amino acid sequence without DNA. The sample data list roughly 390,000 distinct CDR3 sequences. The CDR3 has 17 residues. Germline V gene lookup returns CDR1 SGHAT and CDR2 FQNNGV. This TCR derives from a man aged 18-70 years in good health. Input material: blood T cells: a sorted CD56 or NKG2C T cell subset, CD4+ or CD8+ T cells, or bulk PBMC T cells (not recorded which). The chain employs TRBV11-2 and TRBJ2-7; TCRdb proposes TRBD2, but this gene call is untestable without DNA. The CDR3 sequence is CASSLGPPERGTYEQYF.